The clone carrying this T cell receptor beta chain was seen only a few times. Antigen specificity is unknown. The CDR3 totals 20 residues. V was clipped by 5 bases and J by 2 bases; unmatched bases: 23. Germline CDR1 reads SSHAT; CDR2 reads FNYEAQ (reference sequence). Measured with immunoSEQ multiplex PCR; TCRdb has only the in-frame clones, and not every one. The sample has tens of thousands of clones, roughly 82% seen once. This entry is derived from a study of a mutant IDH1 vaccine in newly diagnosed glioma. Overall study: Treated patients were about 60% male, around 40% female, mean age around 40 years.

Time point meaning: week 47, end of study. The vaccine gave 300 ug of a 20-mer mutant IDH1 peptide subcutaneously per dose. The sequenced sample was PBMCs, obtained from a glioma patient whose treatment included an IDH1 peptide vaccine. The clonotype was recovered from a man between 35 and 55 years old with glioma. The V call is TRBV7-7, the J call TRBJ2-7; 8 bases fit TRBD2. CDR3 amino acids: CASSGVGGAGVPIGPYEQYF. CDR3 coding DNA: TGTGCCAGCAGCGGGGTCGGGGGAGCGGGAGTTCCAATCGGGCCCTACGAGCAGTACTTC.